This T cell receptor beta chain was captured by sequencing in a study of radiotherapy plus CTLA-4 blockade in lung cancer (dated by TCRdb to 2017 to 2018). A note on the overall study: Objective responses occurred in approximately 19% of enrolled patients, and around 30% achieved disease control. Points the paper makes about the study in general: After treatment with radiotherapy and ipilimumab, TCR clones that originated in tumors expanded in peripheral blood. The strongest predictors of response were reported to be early dynamic shifts in blood T cell clones along with a rise in serum interferon-beta following radiation.

The study evaluated CTLA-4 blockade (ipilimumab) given together with focal radiation therapy in patients who had chemo-refractory metastatic non-small-cell lung cancer. With regard to this clone: This clone's antigen is unknown. No qualities accompany the bases; no much larger clone lies one base away.

Library preparation employed the immunoSEQ multiplex PCR assay. TCRdb provides this immuneACCESS table in a form limited to in-frame rearrangements. Some clones are lacking; in checked studies, under half of them reflect an unresolved V gene, and why the rest are absent is not known. Within this sample are about 45,000 clones, with roughly 63% of them counted one time only. Together, the top ten hold 15% to 20% of the sample. This material consisted of peripheral blood, taken from a patient treated with radiotherapy plus ipilimumab. The TCR was taken from a human donor with non-small cell lung cancer who had a partial response to radiotherapy plus ipilimumab.

This receptor has the CDR3 CAWSGQGRPYEQYF. The sequenced DNA: TGTGCCTGGAGTGGACAGGGGAGACCCTACGAGCAGTACTTC. Recombination connected TRBV30 to TRBJ2-7, and TRBD1 matches 8 of the central bases. Via the germline V gene (reference sequence), CDR1 is GTSNPN and CDR2 SVGIG. The V end gives up 1 base and the J end 2 bases, leaving 4 bases in the junction not matched to a gene. Reading from cysteine to phenylalanine, the CDR3 counts 14 amino acids. The CDR3 DNA has 42 bases and is translated from base 1.